This passage covers 18 T cell receptor beta chains from one sample sequenced in a study of regulatory T cells. The PCR used 52 TRBV and 13 TRBJ primers. TCRdb's copy holds only in-frame clones and misses some; the assay was immunoSEQ multiplex PCR. The sample records 10,000 or so clones, under 90% being singletons. The sequenced sample consisted of CD8+ T cells sorted from blood. These receptors originate from a young adult with CD3G deficiency.

The chain is built from TRBV6-1 and TRBJ2-7; D remains unclear. Germline CDR1 is MNHNS and CDR2 is SASEGT. The CDR3 sequence is 14 residues long. V shed 2 bases and J shed 3 bases, with 11 bases lying between them. The CDR3 spells CASSESEWDYEQYF. The CDR3 coding sequence is TGTGCCAGCAGTGAAAGTGAGTGGGACTACGAGCAGTACTTC.

This clone showed up just once. V is TRBV4-1 and J is TRBJ2-1; D is perhaps TRBD1 or TRBD2 (5 bases each). CDR1 and CDR2 from the germline V gene are MGHRA and YSYEKL. The CDR3 totals 13 residues. V dropped 0 bases and J dropped 10 bases, with 10 bases sitting between them. This chain's CDR3 is CASSQDLWGEQFF. CDR3 DNA: TGCGCCAGCAGCCAAGATCTCTGGGGGGAGCAGTTCTTC.

J is TRBJ1-1 and V is TRBV5-1; D possibly corresponds to TRBD1 (5 bases). The germline gives CDR1 SGHRS, CDR2 YFSETQ. This CDR3 spans 14 amino acids. V was clipped by 8 bases and J by 7 bases, with 21 bases between them. This CDR3 is CASAETHPGGEAFF. CDR3 sequence (DNA): TGCGCCAGTGCCGAGACTCATCCTGGGGGTGAAGCTTTCTTT.

This chain uses TRBV7-9 with TRBJ2-1; TRBD1 is a possible D gene (6 bases). Trimming left V 5 bases short and J 2 bases short, with 19 bases between. The CDR3 consists of 17 residues. The germline V gene has CDR1 SEHNR and CDR2 FQNEAQ (reference sequence). In DNA form, the CDR3 reads TGTGCCAGCAGCGCCCAGCTCGGGAAGGGGGCCTACAATGAGCAGTTCTTC. Its translation: CASSAQLGKGAYNEQFF.

V and J are TRBV7-9 and TRBJ2-5, with 7 positions matching TRBD2. Germline V gene sequence: CDR1 SEHNR, CDR2 FQNEAQ (reference sequence). V gave up 1 base and J gave up 3 bases; unmatched junction bases: 2. There are 14 residues in the CDR3. The CDR3 loop is CASSLVGGKETQYF. As DNA, the CDR3 is TGTGCCAGCAGCTTAGTCGGGGGGAAAGAGACCCAGTACTTC.

This clone was observed a handful of times. V is TRBV28 and J is TRBJ2-2, with 7 bases that match TRBD1. CDR1 and CDR2 from the germline V gene are MDHEN and SYDVKM. CDR3 length equals 15 residues. V dropped 5 bases and J dropped 6; count of bases not matched to a gene: 9. CDR3 bases: TGTGCCAGCAGTCCTCTAACAGGGGCTGCCGGGGAGCTGTTTTTT. Translation: CASSPLTGAAGELFF. Using reference TRBV28 and TRBJ2-2 for the parts outside the CDR3, the full variable domain is DVKVTQSSRYLVKRTGEKVFLECVQDMDHENMFWYRQDPGLGLRLIYFSYDVKMKEKGDIPEGYSVSREKKERFSLILESASTNQTSMYLCASSPLTGAAGELFFGEGSRLTVL.

V is TRBV28 and J is TRBJ2-3; no definite D call. Germline V gene lookup returns CDR1 MDHEN and CDR2 SYDVKM. V was cut by 3 bases and J by 0 bases, with 7 bases left in between. The CDR3 is made up of 14 amino acids. The CDR3 nucleotides read TGTGCCAGCAGTTTCCGGCTTAGCACAGATACGCAGTATTTT. Translation: CASSFRLSTDTQYF.

V gene TRBV28 combines with J gene TRBJ2-7; 8 nucleotides line up with TRBD2. The V gene's germline CDR1 is MDHEN and CDR2 SYDVKM. The CDR3 covers 14 residues. Trimming at V came to 3 bases and at J to 7 bases, leaving 8 bases not matched to a gene. CDR3 protein: CASSFGTPGGEQYF. The CDR3 DNA sequence: TGTGCCAGCAGTTTCGGCACGCCGGGAGGGGAGCAGTACTTC.

V and J are TRBV27 and TRBJ2-7; tentatively, D is TRBD1 (5 bases). Trimming cost V 6 bases and J 3 bases, with 18 bases left between them. The germline V gene encodes CDR1 MNHEY and CDR2 SMNVEV (reference sequence). CDR3 length: 15 residues. Here the CDR3 reads CASSPLAGAGYEQYF. For the CDR3, the DNA is TGTGCCAGCAGCCCCCTGGCTGGGGCCGGCTACGAGCAGTACTTC.

This clone was picked up a small number of times. V and J are TRBV28 and TRBJ2-7; D is ambiguous. The V gene lost 3 bases and the J gene lost 3 bases, with 6 bases spanning the gap. CDR3 length: 12 amino acids. Germline-derived CDR1 and CDR2 are MDHEN and SYDVKM. The CDR3 reads CASSLPGYEQYF. The CDR3 bases are TGTGCCAGCAGTTTGCCGGGCTACGAGCAGTACTTC.

This clone was observed a handful of times. The gene calls are TRBV6-1 and TRBJ1-1, with unresolved D. The CDR3 has 12 residues. The ends were cut back, 6 bases at V and 1 base at J, with 6 bases in the middle. Germline lookup yields CDR1 MNHNS and CDR2 SASEGT. The CDR3 protein is CASRAKNTEAFF. The CDR3 DNA reads TGTGCCAGCAGGGCGAAGAACACTGAAGCTTTCTTT.

Concerning this clone: The same CDR3 is also encoded by other DNA sequences in this sample. V is TRBV10-2 and J is TRBJ2-7; 11 bases map to TRBD1. The V gene end was trimmed by 3 bases and the J gene end by 3 bases; junction bases not matched to a gene: 1. Germline values: CDR1 WSHSY, CDR2 SAAADI. This CDR3 spans 14 amino acids. The chain's CDR3 is CASSEGTGGYEQYF. Written as DNA, the CDR3 is TGCGCCAGCAGTGAAGGGACAGGGGGCTACGAGCAGTACTTC.

This clone appeared a single time. The chain combines TRBV9 with TRBJ1-3; D is undetermined. The V gene lost 4 bases and the J gene lost 0 bases, with 11 bases spanning the gap. The length of the CDR3 is 15 residues. Germline assignment: CDR1 SGDLS and CDR2 YYNGEE. The CDR3 DNA sequence: TGTGCCAGCAGCCCTACGGGCAGCTCTGGAAACACCATATATTTT. Protein: CASSPTGSSGNTIYF.

The rearrangement joins TRBV19 to TRBJ2-1, with D perhaps TRBD1 or TRBD2 (5 bases each). CDR3 length: 13 amino acids. CDR1 is LNHDA and CDR2 is SQIVND in the germline V gene (reference sequence). The V and J ends lost 5 bases and 5 bases respectively, with 10 bases between them. The CDR3 sequence is CASSVGAHNEQFF. The DNA for the CDR3 is TGTGCCAGTAGTGTCGGGGCCCACAATGAGCAGTTCTTC.

The chain combines TRBV6-1 with TRBJ2-7, with 7 nucleotides matching TRBD1. After removal of 4 bases from V and 3 bases from J, the junction contained 3 bases not matched to a gene. The CDR3 runs to 13 residues. Per the germline V gene, CDR1 is MNHNS and CDR2 is SASEGT. The CDR3: CASSVGQVYEQYF. The CDR3 DNA reads as TGTGCCAGCAGTGTCGGACAGGTCTACGAGCAGTACTTC.

This sequence joins TRBV7-8 and TRBJ2-2, with D perhaps TRBD2 (6 bases). This CDR3 has 12 residues. V was clipped by 3 bases and J by 7 bases, with 6 bases between them. CDR1 and CDR2 (germline): SGHVS, FQNEAQ. The CDR3 nucleotides read TGTGCCAGCAGCTTGCGGGGCGGGGAGCTGTTTTTT. Translating gives CASSLRGGELFF.

The chain is built from TRBV28 and TRBJ2-1; TRBD2 aligns across 7 bases. V lost 5 bases to trimming and J lost 10 bases; unmatched junction nucleotides: 14. The CDR3 consists of 15 residues. CDR1 MDHEN and CDR2 SYDVKM come from the germline V gene. CDR3 loop: CASSLRRGGVGEQFF. CDR3 DNA: TGTGCCAGCAGTCTCCGCCGGGGAGGGGTTGGCGAGCAGTTCTTC.

The chain carries TRBV7-9 and TRBJ2-3; D perhaps matches TRBD1 (5 bases). This CDR3 region has 15 residues. CDR1 SEHNR and CDR2 FQNEAQ come from the germline V gene (reference sequence). The V end was cut by 4 bases, the J end by 1 base, with 12 bases between. The CDR3 reads CASSSTETRTDTQYF. CDR3 bases: TGTGCCAGCAGCTCGACAGAGACACGCACAGATACGCAGTATTTT.